The next 18 T cell receptor beta chains were all read from a single sample in a study of response to subunit inactivated influenza vaccine. TCRdb fed the RT-PCR reads into MiXCR, producing one record per CDR3 protein. The data contain 500,000 to 600,000 distinct CDR3 sequences, 10% to 15% of them singletons. The sample here was PBMCs from blood, taken 40 to 50 days after vaccination. Receptors originate from a man aged 45-65 years who received an inactivated influenza vaccine.

This chain joins TRBV12-3 or TRBV12-4 and TRBJ2-1; 7 bases are a match to TRBD1. V shed 6 bases and J 9 bases; nucleotides not matched to a gene: 5. There are 12 residues in the CDR3. The DNA of the CDR3 is TGTGCCAGCAGCGACAGGGTTGCTGAGCAGTTCTTC. It specifies CASSDRVAEQFF.

This clonotype was observed a few times. V usage is TRBV20-1 and J usage is TRBJ2-3; no firm D call. V lost 1 base and J 1 base, leaving 6 bases between the germline ends. The germline CDR1 and CDR2 sequences are DFQATT and SNEGSKA (reference sequence). CDR3 length equals 13 residues. The DNA for the CDR3 is TGCAGTGCTAGAGGGTACGGCACAGATACGCAGTATTTT. This translates into CSARGYGTDTQYF.

This clonotype has at least ten counts. The chain has TRBV12-3 or TRBV12-4 and TRBJ1-1; unclear D gene. Trimming took 8 bases from V and 11 from J, leaving 15 bases between them. The CDR3 has 11 residues. CDR3 sequence reads: CASAFNGRAFF. The CDR3 DNA sequence: TGTGCCAGCGCATTCAATGGTAGGGCTTTCTTT.

J is TRBJ2-5 and V is TRBV6-1, with D possibly TRBD2 on 5 matching bases. This CDR3 has 13 residues. Trimming left V 6 bases short and J 2 bases short, with 10 bases between. In germline, CDR1 is MNHNS, CDR2 SASEGT. In DNA, the CDR3 is TGTGCCAGCAGCCGCGGGTGGCAAGAGACCCAGTACTTC. Residues: CASSRGWQETQYF.

The chain employs TRBV5-1 and TRBJ2-1; D is possibly TRBD1 or TRBD2 (5 bases each). Germline V gene data show CDR1 as SGHRS and CDR2 as YFSETQ. The CDR3 spans 16 residues. Deletions cut 0 bases from V and 2 bases from J, with 12 bases between. In DNA, the CDR3 is TGCGCCAGCAGCTTGGGAGGGGAGCCGACCTACAATGAGCAGTTCTTC. Its translation is CASSLGGEPTYNEQFF.

V is TRBV6-5 and J is TRBJ2-6; TRBD2 aligns across 9 bases. CDR3 length equals 19 residues. Germline V CDR1 and CDR2: MNHEY, SVGAGI. V trimming: 2 bases; J trimming: 0 bases; junction bases outside the gene matches: 8. CDR3 residues: CASSYPSGTYLSGANVLTF. CDR3 DNA: TGTGCCAGCAGTTACCCTAGCGGGACATATCTCTCTGGGGCCAACGTCCTGACTTTC.

This clonotype was seen more than once but under ten times. The chain joins TRBV7-3 to TRBJ2-3, with a possible D match to TRBD1 (6 bases). The CDR3 runs 16 residues. V shed 2 bases and J shed 2 bases, with 14 bases lying between them. Per germline, CDR1 SGHTA and CDR2 FQGTGA. The CDR3 sequence is CASSLVRGRDTDTQYF. CDR3 bases: TGTGCCAGCAGCTTAGTCAGGGGCCGAGACACAGATACGCAGTATTTT.

The genes are TRBV27 and TRBJ2-7; no definite D call. There are 14 residues in the CDR3. CDR1 and CDR2 from the germline V gene are MNHEY and SMNVEV (reference sequence). The V and J ends lost 5 bases and 0 bases respectively, with 11 bases between them. The CDR3 DNA is TGTGCCAGCAGTAAGGCAGCGTTCTCCTACGAGCAGTACTTC. Protein sequence: CASSKAAFSYEQYF.

In this sample, this clonotype turned up a few times. The V call is TRBV12-3 or TRBV12-4, the J call TRBJ1-5; D may be TRBD1 (5 bases). V was clipped by 5 bases and J by 6 bases, with 17 bases between them. The length of the CDR3 is 15 residues. The CDR3 sequence is CASSGPAGGGQPQHF. The CDR3 DNA sequence: TGTGCCAGCAGTGGCCCCGCGGGGGGGGGTCAGCCCCAGCATTTT.

This clonotype has only a few counts. The V and J genes are TRBV4-1 and TRBJ1-1, with D possibly TRBD1 on 5 matching bases. V lost 4 bases and J lost 1, with 13 bases in between. The CDR3 runs to 15 residues. Germline assignment: CDR1 MGHRA and CDR2 YSYEKL. CDR3 sequence reads: CASSPRDGANTEAFF. The CDR3 DNA sequence: TGCGCCAGCAGCCCAAGGGACGGAGCGAACACTGAAGCTTTCTTT.

This clonotype was seen a handful of times. The chain employs TRBV20-1 and TRBJ2-5; possibly TRBD2 for D (5 bases). The CDR3 runs to 12 residues. Germline V lookup: CDR1 DFQATT, CDR2 SNEGSKA (reference sequence). V was shortened by 2 bases and J by 3 bases, with 7 bases between the two germline ends. The CDR3: CSARHGEETQYF. The CDR3 DNA follows: TGCAGTGCTAGACACGGGGAAGAGACCCAGTACTTC.

This clonotype was seen a few times. This chain links TRBV7-3 with TRBJ2-7; possible D gene TRBD1, 5 bases. V shed 5 bases and J shed 3 bases, with 17 bases lying between them. Germline CDR1 SGHTA, CDR2 FQGTGA. The CDR3 totals 15 residues. The CDR3 nucleotides are TGTGCCAGCAGCCGACCCCTCGGCAGGGTCTACGAGCAGTACTTC. Its translation: CASSRPLGRVYEQYF.

This chain joins TRBV29-1 and TRBJ1-2; the match to TRBD1 covers 12 bases. The germline gives CDR1 SQVTM, CDR2 ANQGSEA. V dropped 5 bases and J dropped 6; count of bases not matched to a gene: 13. The CDR3 spans 16 residues. In DNA, the CDR3 is TGCAGCGTTTACCCAATATCGGGACAGGGGGCGCATGGCTACACCTTC. This encodes CSVYPISGQGAHGYTF.

The chain carries TRBV9 and TRBJ2-3, with D uncertain. The length of the CDR3 is 15 residues. V gave up 0 bases and J gave up 5 bases, with 13 bases separating them. In germline, CDR1 is SGDLS, CDR2 YYNGEE. The CDR3 here is CASSVVETVGDTQYF. In nucleotides, the CDR3 is TGTGCCAGCAGCGTAGTGGAGACGGTCGGAGATACGCAGTATTTT.

The J gene is TRBJ2-3, the V gene TRBV21-1; the table's D call, TRBD1, was not checked against the DNA. TRBV21-1 is a pseudogene locus. CDR3 length equals 15 residues. The CDR3 DNA sequence: TGTGCCAGCCCGGCGGGGGATGGTACCGGAGATACGCAGTATTTT. As protein: CASPAGDGTGDTQYF.

This chain connects TRBV6-1 to TRBJ1-5, with D tentatively TRBD1 (5 bases). Germline CDR1 reads MNHNS; CDR2 reads SASEGT. This CDR3 has 14 amino acids. Trimming removed 0 bases at V and 7 bases at J, with 10 bases between. CDR3 protein: CASSEAGGWQPQHF. The CDR3 DNA reads TGTGCCAGCAGTGAAGCGGGGGGATGGCAGCCCCAGCATTTT.

This clonotype was detected a few times. V and J are TRBV12-3 or TRBV12-4 and TRBJ2-3; 7 nucleotides align to TRBD2. The V gene end was trimmed by 6 bases and the J gene end by 12 bases; junction bases not matched to a gene: 9. The CDR3 runs to 12 residues. CDR3: CASSRTRGAQYF. CDR3 nucleotide sequence: TGTGCCAGCAGCAGGACTAGGGGAGCTCAGTATTTT.

In this sample, this clonotype turned up a few times. This chain uses TRBV6-2 or TRBV6-3 with TRBJ2-1, with D maybe TRBD2 (6 bases). The CDR3 sequence is 16 residues long. Trimming stripped 6 bases from V and 5 bases from J, with 20 bases between. Germline CDR1 MNHEY, CDR2 SVGEGT. In DNA form, the CDR3 reads TGTGCCAGCAGGACCCGGGACTGGCTCACCCACAATGAGCAGTTCTTC. Its protein product is CASRTRDWLTHNEQFF.